This T cell receptor (beta chain) originates from a study of long-term antiretroviral therapy in people with HIV. Version v3.0 of the immunoSEQ assay ran at survey level. Generated by immunoSEQ multiplex PCR, the TCRdb table keeps only in-frame clones and is missing some. The table has roughly 25,000 clones, about four fifths seen once. CDR3 length equals 20 residues. Germline lookup yields CDR1 WSHSY and CDR2 SAAADI. V shed 6 bases, J shed 0 bases, and the junction held 21 bases outside the gene matches. A word on this clone: Its antigen remains unidentified.

Regarding the study as a whole: Dating from the mid-2000s to the late 2010s, the blood was possibly obtained under older ART regimens. HIV repertoires had narrower CDR3 length ranges than controls. Following ART, diversity rose but still fell short of transplant donor controls. The clones with expansion before ART were dominant in the repertoire at all time points.

Here the sequenced sample was unsorted PBMCs, taken 1.1 years before starting antiretroviral therapy. The chain links TRBV10-2 to TRBJ1-1; 8 bases map to TRBD1. The sequence was collected from a woman aged 25 to 39 with HIV. CDR3 nucleotide sequence: TGCGCCAGCAGCGCCAGAAGTAGACCGGGACAGGTACCAATGAACACTGAAGCTTTCTTT. It translates to CASSARSRPGQVPMNTEAFF.